Below, 14 T cell receptor beta chains from the same sample are listed, as sequenced in a study of T cell repertoires in cytomegalovirus infection. One entry per CDR3 protein, called by TCRdb with MiXCR from the reads. The sample consists of roughly 630,000 distinct CDR3 sequences, about 24% of them appearing once. Material for sequencing was CD8+ T cells from PBMCs. All receptors come from a human donor in good health (CMV status not recorded). Some clones in this sample may be carry-over from other donors' samples.

This chain connects TRBV25-1 to TRBJ1-2; no definite D call. The CDR3 has 15 residues. Germline V gene sequence: CDR1 MGHDK, CDR2 SYGVNS. V lost 6 bases to trimming and J lost 7 bases, with 21 bases between them. The CDR3 protein is CASRSNGGDLLGYTF. Written as DNA, the CDR3 is TGTGCCAGCAGATCGAACGGAGGAGACCTCCTTGGCTACACCTTC.

The chain uses TRBV6-2 or TRBV6-3 and TRBJ2-7; the D gene is possibly TRBD2 (7 bases). The germline V gene encodes CDR1 MNHEY and CDR2 SVGEGT. Trimming stripped 8 bases from V and 5 bases from J, with 10 bases between. CDR3 length: 11 residues. DNA for the CDR3: TGTGCCAGCGGGGGGGCCCACGAGCAGTACGTC. Translation gives CASGGAHEQYV.

The chain combines TRBV20-1 with TRBJ1-1; a weak D match, TRBD1 (6 bases). Per germline, CDR1 DFQATT and CDR2 SNEGSKA (reference sequence). The CDR3 covers 13 residues. With 6 bases removed from V and 4 bases from J, the gap between germline ends came to 15 bases. CDR3 nucleotides: TGCAGTGCCCCAAGGGGGGTAGCCACTGAAGCTTTCTTT. This encodes CSAPRGVATEAFF.

As to this clonotype: One end of the junction fails to match germline, which may point to a read error. The V gene is TRBV7-2, the J gene TRBJ1-1; D is unresolved. This CDR3 is built from 11 residues. CDR1 is SGHTA and CDR2 is FQGNSA in the germline V gene. In nucleotides, the CDR3 is TGTGCCAGCAGCCTAGCCACTGAAACTTTCTTT. This codes for CASSLATETFF. Together with reference TRBV7-2 and TRBJ1-1, the CDR3 gives the full variable domain: GAGVSQSPSNKVTEKGKDVELRCDPISGHTALYWYRQSLGQGLEFLIYFQGNSAPDKSGLPSDRFSAERTGGSVSTLTIQRTQQEDSAVYLCASSLATETFFGQGTRLTVV.

Details on this clonotype: A much larger clonotype is one base distant, so this may be a read error. J is TRBJ2-5 and V is TRBV7-6; no clear D gene. The CDR3 totals 15 residues. CDR1 is SGHVS, CDR2 FNYEAQ, per germline. The V end lost 6 bases, the J end lost 4 bases, and 18 bases lay between the germline ends. The CDR3 DNA is TGTGCCAGCAGGCCTGTGTGGTCCACCGGAGAGACCCAGTACTTC. Translated, it gives CASRPVWSTGETQYF.

The rearrangement joins TRBV5-4 to TRBJ2-7; D not resolved. Germline CDR1 is SGHNT and CDR2 is YYREEE (reference sequence). The length of the CDR3 is 16 residues. V was clipped by 0 bases and J by 2 bases, with 15 bases between them. CDR3 in amino acids: CASSLDVTLNPYEQYF. The CDR3 DNA reads TGTGCCAGCAGCTTGGATGTGACCTTGAATCCCTACGAGCAGTACTTC. The variable domain in full, completed from reference TRBV5-4 and TRBJ2-7, reads ETGVTQSPTHLIKTRGQQVTLRCSSQSGHNTVSWYQQALGQGPQFIFQYYREEENGRGNFPPRFSGLQFPNYSSELNVNALELDDSALYLCASSLDVTLNPYEQYFGPGTRLTVT.

V usage is TRBV29-1 and J usage is TRBJ1-3; D not certain. The length of the CDR3 is 11 residues. Trimming shortened V by 7 bases and J by 1 base, and 5 bases separated the two germline ends. The germline CDR1 and CDR2 sequences are SQVTM and ANQGSEA. In DNA form, the CDR3 reads TGCAGCGCCATATCTGGAAACACCATATATTTT. It translates to CSAISGNTIYF.

This sequence joins TRBV20-1 and TRBJ1-1; D is uncertain. V was shortened by 0 bases and J by 1 base, with 15 bases between the two germline ends. The CDR3 is made up of 16 amino acids. Germline values: CDR1 DFQATT, CDR2 SNEGSKA (reference sequence). The CDR3 loop reads CSARDFLAAQNTEAFF. CDR3 DNA: TGCAGTGCTAGAGATTTTTTGGCGGCCCAGAACACTGAAGCTTTCTTT.

In its sample, this clonotype was seen a few times. The chain links TRBV19 to TRBJ1-2; 8 bases map to TRBD1. Germline V CDR1 and CDR2: LNHDA, SQIVND (reference sequence). The ends lost 3 bases at V and 2 bases at J; junction bases unmatched: 5. The CDR3 covers 15 residues. This chain's CDR3 is CASSIQRTGNYGYTF. For the CDR3, the DNA is TGTGCCAGTAGTATTCAAAGGACAGGGAACTATGGCTACACCTTC.

This clonotype was counted between two and nine times. The chain links TRBV9 to TRBJ2-3, with a possible D match to TRBD2 (5 bases). Looked up from germline, CDR1 is SGDLS and CDR2 is YYNGEE. The length of the CDR3 is 13 residues. Trimming took off 3 bases at V and 5 bases at J, with 10 bases between the two ends. CDR3 nucleotide sequence: TGTGCCAGCAGCGGAGGGTCAGGAGATACGCAGTATTTT. Encoded protein: CASSGGSGDTQYF.

This clonotype has just a few counts. The chain uses TRBV27 and TRBJ1-6; perhaps TRBD1 as D (6 bases). The CDR3 is 15 amino acids. Trimming removed 1 base at V and 6 bases at J, with 10 bases between. Germline V gene sequence: CDR1 MNHEY, CDR2 SMNVEV (reference sequence). CDR3 sequence reads: CASSLYRASNSPLHF. CDR3 DNA: TGTGCCAGCAGTTTATACAGGGCAAGTAATTCACCCCTCCACTTT.

The chain combines TRBV9 with TRBJ1-2; D possibly corresponds to TRBD1 (6 bases). The CDR3 totals 15 residues. Trimming stripped 0 bases from V and 8 bases from J, with 17 bases between. Germline lookup yields CDR1 SGDLS and CDR2 YYNGEE. The CDR3 loop reads CASSVAGGREGGYTF. Here the CDR3 DNA reads TGTGCCAGCAGCGTAGCCGGGGGCAGGGAAGGAGGCTACACCTTC.

This clonotype was detected only once. A much bigger clone sits one base away, suggesting this may be a read error. J is TRBJ2-3 and V is TRBV7-8; 8 nucleotides match TRBD1. Per germline, CDR1 SGHVS and CDR2 FQNEAQ. The CDR3 spans 16 residues. DNA of the CDR3: TGTGTCAGCAGCTTAGCGACAGGGGAGGGCACAGATACGCAGTATTTT. Encoded protein: CVSSLATGEGTDTQYF.

J is TRBJ2-1 and V is TRBV19, with 8 nucleotides matching TRBD2. Germline CDR1 is LNHDA and CDR2 is SQIVND (reference sequence). This CDR3 is 15 amino acids long. With V trimmed by 2 bases and J by 5 bases, 5 bases remained unmatched. CDR3: CASSIIAGPNNEQFF. CDR3 coding DNA: TGTGCCAGTAGTATAATAGCGGGGCCCAACAATGAGCAGTTCTTC.